This is a list of T cell receptor beta chains from one sample in a study of T cell changes during pregnancy in multiple sclerosis. The method was immunoSEQ multiplex PCR; TCRdb's version includes in-frame clones alone and lacks a portion of them. This table has 37,000 or so clones, roughly 87% appearing once. The sequences come from CD4+ T cells from peripheral blood mononuclear cells, collected in the first trimester of pregnancy. Receptors originate from a female donor with multiple sclerosis, enrolled in a pregnancy study. The CDR3 runs from the conserved cysteine through the conserved F or W. D genes are given only for firm matches. Where a row states a size, it is once, few, many or the class of an expanded clone; other rows omit it.

j_call clone_size d_call v_call cdr3_aa cdr3_nt
TRBJ1-5 NA NA TRBV4-1 CASSQDLVQPQHF TGCGCCAGCAGCCAAGATCTAGTTCAGCCCCAGCATTTT
TRBJ1-4 NA NA TRBV6-5 CASSPRNEKLFF TGTGCCAGCAGTCCTCGGAATGAAAAACTGTTTTTT
TRBJ2-7 NA TRBD1 TRBV11-2 CASSSGAGQGSYEQYF TGTGCCAGCAGCTCCGGGGCGGGACAGGGTTCTTACGAGCAGTACTTC
TRBJ1-5 NA NA TRBV30 CAWSVNPDQPQHF TGTGCCTGGAGTGTTAACCCAGATCAGCCCCAGCATTTT
TRBJ1-1 NA NA TRBV6-5 CASSPHRALNTEAFF TGTGCCAGCAGTCCGCACAGGGCGTTGAACACTGAAGCTTTCTTT
TRBJ2-5 once NA TRBV7-9 CASVEDQETQYF TGTGCCAGCGTAGAGGACCAAGAGACCCAGTACTTC
TRBJ2-3 NA TRBD2 TRBV7-9 CASLPGLAGHTDTQYF TGTGCCAGCCTACCGGGACTAGCGGGGCACACAGATACGCAGTATTTT
TRBJ1-5 NA NA TRBV5-1 CASSTGGSTQPQHF TGCGCCAGCAGTACCGGGGGAAGCACTCAGCCCCAGCATTTT
TRBJ2-7 NA NA TRBV21-1 CASSKAHPPGEIYEQYF TGTGCCAGCAGCAAAGCGCATCCTCCAGGGGAGATCTACGAGCAGTACTTC
TRBJ2-3 NA NA TRBV4-2 CASSQPLDSSDTDTQYF TGTGCCAGCAGCCAACCCCTGGACAGCTCGGACACAGATACGCAGTATTTT
TRBJ1-5 NA NA TRBV6-1 CASSGQVFQPQHF TGTGCCAGCAGTGGACAGGTGTTTCAGCCCCAGCATTTT
TRBJ2-5 NA NA TRBV29-1 CSVVSLEGTQYF TGCAGCGTTGTGAGCCTAGAAGGGACCCAGTACTTC
TRBJ1-4 NA NA TRBV2 CASSEATAEKLFF TGTGCCAGCAGTGAGGCGACAGCTGAAAAACTGTTTTTT
TRBJ1-1 few TRBD1 TRBV7-9 CASSLEGGVTGTEAFF TGTGCCAGCAGCTTAGAAGGGGGCGTCACTGGGACTGAAGCTTTCTTT
TRBJ2-1 NA NA TRBV7-3 CASSLTGEGGNEQFF TGTGCCAGCAGCTTAACGGGGGAGGGGGGAAATGAGCAGTTCTTC
TRBJ2-7 NA TRBD2 TRBV10-2 CASSEPRGTSHLEQYF TGCGCCAGCAGTGAACCCCGAGGGACTAGTCATCTCGAGCAGTACTTC
TRBJ2-7 once NA TRBV5-1 CASSLAGEQYF TGCGCCAGCAGCTTGGCCGGGGAGCAGTACTTC
TRBJ1-6 NA NA TRBV27 CASSFQHGEIGSYNSPLHF TGTGCCAGCAGTTTTCAGCACGGGGAAATAGGATCCTATAATTCACCCCTCCACTTT
TRBJ2-5 NA TRBD2 TRBV6-5 CASRPTGTSVGTQYF TGTGCCAGCAGGCCAACCGGGACTAGCGTTGGGACCCAGTACTTC
TRBJ2-7 NA TRBD2 TRBV6-6 CASSYSTSGSPYEQYF TGTGCCAGCAGTTACTCGACTAGCGGGAGCCCCTACGAGCAGTACTTC
TRBJ2-7 NA TRBD1 TRBV7-9 CASSFTGGDSYEQYF TGTGCCAGCAGCTTCACAGGGGGCGATTCCTACGAGCAGTACTTC
TRBJ1-1 NA NA TRBV7-2 CATNGGSTEAFF TGTGCCACCAATGGGGGGAGCACTGAAGCTTTCTTT
TRBJ1-6 once NA TRBV5-1 CASSLLGEYNSPLHF TGCGCCAGCAGCTTGCTAGGGGAATATAATTCACCCCTCCACTTT
TRBJ2-2 NA NA TRBV5-1 CASSRNKKDTGIRNTGELFF TGCGCCAGCAGCCGCAACAAAAAAGATACAGGGATAAGGAACACCGGGGAGCTGTTTTTT
TRBJ2-5 NA TRBD2 TRBV6-4 CASSEDMRGLAQETQYF TGTGCCAGCAGTGAGGACATGAGGGGACTAGCCCAAGAGACCCAGTACTTC
TRBJ2-2 NA NA TRBV9 CASSAQGLAGELFF TGTGCCAGCAGCGCCCAGGGTCTTGCCGGGGAGCTGTTTTTT
TRBJ1-1 few NA TRBV29-1 CSVALNTEAFF TGCAGCGTTGCTTTGAACACTGAAGCTTTCTTT
TRBJ2-1 NA TRBD2 TRBV30 CALNPGLVNEQFF TGTGCCTTAAACCCTGGACTAGTCAATGAGCAGTTCTTC
TRBJ2-5 NA TRBD1 TRBV5-1 CASSLWDRQETQYF TGCGCCAGCAGCCTCTGGGACAGACAAGAGACCCAGTACTTC
TRBJ1-2 NA TRBD1 TRBV4-3 CASSQEVETGRLYGYTF TGCGCCAGCAGCCAAGAAGTAGAGACAGGGAGATTATATGGCTACACCTTC
TRBJ2-1 NA NA TRBV6-5 CASSRGVFSYNEQFF TGTGCCAGCAGTCGAGGTGTGTTTTCCTACAATGAGCAGTTCTTC
TRBJ2-7 NA TRBD1 TRBV10-3 CASWDRDYYEQYF TGTGCCTCTTGGGACAGGGACTACTACGAGCAGTACTTC
TRBJ1-4 few NA TRBV7-9 CASSLQRGSTNEKLFF TGTGCCAGCAGCTTACAAAGGGGCTCAACTAATGAAAAACTGTTTTTT
TRBJ2-5 NA NA TRBV7-9 CASRWASQETQYF TGTGCCAGCAGATGGGCCAGCCAAGAGACCCAGTACTTC
TRBJ1-1 once TRBD1 TRBV7-9 CASSLRGQGVSEAFF TGTGCCAGCAGCTTACGGGGACAGGGGGTCTCTGAAGCTTTCTTT
TRBJ2-2 NA NA TRBV6-5 CASSYFSSGNTGELFF TGTGCCAGCAGTTACTTTAGTAGCGGGAACACCGGGGAGCTGTTTTTT
TRBJ2-1 NA NA TRBV5-1 CASSSDNEQFF TGCGCCAGCAGCTCAGACAATGAGCAGTTCTTC
TRBJ2-3 NA NA TRBV7-9 CASSPFTDTQYF TGTGCCAGCAGCCCGTTCACAGATACGCAGTATTTT
TRBJ1-1 NA TRBD1 TRBV30 CAWHRTGGGTEAFF TGTGCCTGGCACAGGACAGGGGGAGGCACTGAAGCTTTCTTT
TRBJ2-4 NA NA TRBV19 CASSIGFSRLAKNIQYF TGTGCCAGTAGTATAGGGTTTTCACGGTTAGCCAAAAACATTCAGTACTTC
TRBJ2-5 NA NA TRBV19 CASSRALGGETQYF TGTGCCAGTAGTAGAGCCCTCGGCGGGGAGACCCAGTACTTC
TRBJ1-4 NA NA TRBV4-2 CASSPGFNEKLFF TGTGCCAGCAGCCCAGGGTTCAATGAAAAACTGTTTTTT
TRBJ2-7 NA TRBD2 TRBV10-3 CAISVAGVGGIHSYEQYF TGTGCCATCAGTGTAGCGGGAGTCGGGGGCATCCACTCCTACGAGCAGTACTTC